Following are 17 T cell receptor beta chains from one sample sequenced in a study of blood T cells in healthy people across ages. Sample-barcoded 5' priming and a J-beta primer mix drove a second PCR of about 6 to 12 cycles. TCRdb ran MiXCR on the 5' RACE reads and lists one entry per CDR3 protein. The sample consists of some 800,000 distinct CDR3 sequences, more than 20% of them appearing once. These data also formed part of another study, on T cells of mothers and their children.

Source material: blood. The receptors derive from a boy aged 5-17 years in good health.

This clonotype was observed a handful of times. This chain uses TRBV18 with TRBJ2-5; TRBD2 aligns across 8 bases. Germline lookup yields CDR1 KGHSH and CDR2 LQKENI. This CDR3 has 15 amino acids. The junction had 6 bases not matched to a gene; V was cut back by 5 bases and J by 1 base. CDR3 amino acids: CASSSYGGGQETQYF. The CDR3 DNA is TGTGCCAGCTCATCCTACGGGGGGGGCCAAGAGACCCAGTACTTC.

The gene calls are TRBV27 and TRBJ2-3, with D possibly matching TRBD1 (6 bases). This CDR3 has 15 residues. Germline V gene lookup returns CDR1 MNHEY and CDR2 SMNVEV (reference sequence). Trimming removed 1 base at V and 2 bases at J, with 10 bases between. As DNA, the CDR3 is TGTGCCAGCAGTTTATATGGACAGACCACAGATACGCAGTATTTT. Translating it yields CASSLYGQTTDTQYF.

This clonotype was recorded a few times. This rearrangement joins TRBV12-3 or TRBV12-4 to TRBJ1-3; 7 nucleotides match TRBD1. The V gene end was trimmed by 5 bases and the J gene end by 0 bases; junction bases not matched to a gene: 10. The CDR3 is made up of 17 amino acids. CDR3 nucleotide sequence: TGTGCCAGCAGTCCCTATTCGACAGGGACCTCTGGAAACACCATATATTTT. Its translation is CASSPYSTGTSGNTIYF.

The V gene is TRBV4-3, the J gene TRBJ1-6; D not resolved. There are 14 residues in the CDR3. Trimming took off 1 base at V and 5 bases at J, with 6 bases between the two ends. Per germline, CDR1 LGHNA and CDR2 YSLEER. CDR3 bases: TGCGCCAGCAGCCAAGGGCAGGATAATTCACCCCTCCACTTT. This gives the protein CASSQGQDNSPLHF.

The chain employs TRBV9 and TRBJ2-5, with 7 positions matching TRBD1. With the DNA end fitting TRBJ2-7 better, the J assignment may be wrong. Germline CDR1 reads SGDLS; CDR2 reads YYNGEE. The CDR3 contains 15 residues. CDR3 DNA sequence: TGTGCCAGCAGCGCAGAGGACAGGCCTTACTACGAGCAGTACTTC. Its translation: CASSAEDRPYYEQYF.

This clonotype showed up just a few times. The chain links TRBV10-3 to TRBJ1-1, with D uncertain. This CDR3 has 11 residues. Germline V gene sequence: CDR1 ENHRY, CDR2 SYGVKD. Deletions cut 3 bases from V and 4 bases from J, with 3 bases between. The CDR3 is CAISEGTEAFF. The CDR3 DNA sequence: TGTGCCATCAGTGAAGGCACTGAAGCTTTCTTT.

The gene calls are TRBV16 and TRBJ1-5; D is undetermined. This CDR3 is 15 amino acids long. Per germline, CDR1 KGHSY and CDR2 FQNENV. The germline V and J ends were trimmed by 0 bases and 4 bases, with 10 bases remaining between them. In nucleotides, the CDR3 is TGTGCCAGCAGCCAATCTAGGCAGCTAAATCAGCCCCAGCATTTT. This sequence encodes CASSQSRQLNQPQHF.

The rearrangement uses TRBV4-3 and TRBJ2-7; D perhaps matches TRBD2 (5 bases). The CDR3 has 16 residues. V lost 0 bases and J 2 bases, leaving 14 bases between the germline ends. Germline V CDR1 and CDR2: LGHNA, YSLEER. This CDR3 reads CASSQDPGMRAYEQYF. CDR3 nucleotide sequence: TGCGCCAGCAGCCAAGATCCTGGTATGAGGGCCTACGAGCAGTACTTC.

The V call is TRBV4-1, the J call TRBJ2-7, with 9 bases lining up with TRBD1. CDR3 length equals 14 residues. Germline CDR1 MGHRA, CDR2 YSYEKL. The V gene end was trimmed by 2 bases and the J gene end by 5 bases; junction bases not matched to a gene: 4. The CDR3 reads CASSQTGQGHEQYF. The CDR3 coding sequence is TGCGCCAGCAGCCAAACGGGACAGGGACACGAGCAGTACTTC.

This chain uses TRBV19 with TRBJ2-4, with D unclear. The CDR3 consists of 14 residues. The germline CDR1 and CDR2 sequences are LNHDA and SQIVND (reference sequence). The ends were cut back, 2 bases at V and 1 base at J, with 6 bases in the middle. The CDR3 DNA reads TGTGCCAGTAGTATATGGTCGGCCAAAAACATTCAGTACTTC. It is translated as CASSIWSAKNIQYF.

The chain joins TRBV4-3 to TRBJ1-4; D uncertain. The V end was cut by 0 bases, the J end by 7 bases, with 18 bases between. This CDR3 has 17 amino acids. Germline CDR1 is LGHNA and CDR2 is YSLEER. The CDR3 loop reads CASSQEATRALIEKLFF. Written as DNA, the CDR3 is TGCGCCAGCAGCCAAGAAGCTACAAGAGCTCTAATTGAAAAACTGTTTTTT.

The chain employs TRBV29-1 and TRBJ2-5, with TRBD1 as a possible D gene (7 bases). Trimming removed 6 bases from V and 5 bases from J, with 16 bases in between. CDR1 and CDR2 (germline): SQVTM, ANQGSEA. The CDR3 is 13 residues long. DNA for the CDR3: TGCAGCGTCAAAACAGGGGCGGGGGAGACCCAGTACTTC. Protein: CSVKTGAGETQYF.

This clonotype was seen more than once but under ten times. The chain is built from TRBV9 and TRBJ1-6; D gene unclear. The CDR3 contains 13 residues. Between the trimmed V and J ends, which lost 0 bases and 7 bases, there was a span of 5 bases. Germline V gives CDR1 SGDLS, CDR2 YYNGEE. The CDR3 protein is CASSVATNSPLHF. For the CDR3, the DNA is TGTGCCAGCAGCGTAGCTACGAATTCACCCCTCCACTTT.

This rearrangement joins TRBV4-2 to TRBJ2-7; 11 nucleotides align to TRBD2. The J call may be faulty, since TRBJ2-1 better matches the DNA end. Germline CDR1 reads LGHNA; CDR2 reads YNFKEQ. This CDR3 has 15 amino acids. The CDR3 DNA reads TGTGCCAGCAGCCAAGAGGGGACTAGCGGTGGTGAGCAGTTCTTC. This sequence encodes CASSQEGTSGGEQFF.

This clonotype was observed a handful of times. The chain employs TRBV27 and TRBJ2-6, with TRBD2 matching 8 bases. There are 17 residues in the CDR3. Trimming took 6 bases from V and 0 from J; bases not matched to a gene: 7. CDR1 and CDR2 from the germline V gene are MNHEY and SMNVEV (reference sequence). This CDR3 reads CASRTSGVSSGANVLTF. The CDR3 DNA reads TGTGCCAGCAGAACTAGCGGAGTCAGCTCTGGGGCCAACGTCCTGACTTTC.

This clonotype has just a few counts. The gene calls are TRBV28 and TRBJ2-5; a weak D match, TRBD2 (5 bases). The germline V gene has CDR1 MDHEN and CDR2 SYDVKM. V was clipped by 2 bases and J by 11 bases, with 12 bases between them. The CDR3 loop spans 12 amino acids. The CDR3 DNA is TGTGCCAGCAGTTTAACCGGGAATCAGCAGTACTTC. Protein sequence: CASSLTGNQQYF.

The chain employs TRBV20-1 and TRBJ1-4; D gene unclear. The CDR3 is 14 amino acids. Germline lookup yields CDR1 DFQATT and CDR2 SNEGSKA (reference sequence). Trimming took off 3 bases at V and 8 bases at J, with 16 bases between the two ends. In DNA form, the CDR3 reads TGCAGTGCTAGTCCGACGGCCATCCCCGAAAAACTGTTTTTT. Amino acid sequence: CSASPTAIPEKLFF.